The T cell receptor beta chain described here comes from a study of cytomegalovirus exposure and HLA in healthy donors. The PCR made use of 60 Vbeta and 13 Jbeta primers. The repertoire was sequenced with immunoSEQ multiplex PCR; TCRdb's copy has only in-frame clones and lacks some. The data contain under 150,000 clones, roughly 82% of them singletons. This CDR3 spans 13 amino acids. V dropped 4 bases and J dropped 6 bases, with 14 bases sitting between them. Per the germline V gene, CDR1 is SGHRS and CDR2 is YFSETQ. What was sequenced was PBMCs. This rearrangement joins TRBV5-1 to TRBJ2-7; possible D gene TRBD1, 7 bases. The TCR originated in a man in his fifties in good health and CMV-seronegative. The CDR3 DNA is TGCGCCAGCAGCCCCAGCCAGGGGGGCGAGCAGTACTTC. Amino acids: CASSPSQGGEQYF.